This T cell receptor beta chain derives from a study of cytomegalovirus exposure and HLA in healthy donors. The CDR3 totals 19 residues. Germline V gene data show CDR1 as MDHEN and CDR2 as SYDVKM. V was pared by 3 bases and J by 0 bases, with 13 bases of the junction left unmatched. General study findings and limits: Common viral pathogens were later found to be apparently linked to several of the most significant clusters.

A multiplex PCR was run with 60 Vbeta primers and 13 Jbeta primers. Data came from immunoSEQ multiplex PCR; TCRdb stores just in-frame clones and leaves some out. The table lists around 100,000 clones, roughly 77% of them singletons. Note on this clone: Its antigen is unidentified.

The sequenced sample was PBMCs. The clonotype comes from a woman aged 18-30 years in good health and CMV-seropositive. V gene TRBV28 combines with J gene TRBJ1-5; 8 bases map to TRBD1. The CDR3 DNA sequence: TGTGCCAGCAGTTTTATCAGGGGGCGTACCCTTTATAGCAATCAGCCCCAGCATTTT. This translates into CASSFIRGRTLYSNQPQHF.